This TCR beta chain appears in the sequencing data of a study of T-cell reconstitution after alpha-beta-depleted transplantation in children. This CDR3 region has 13 residues. CDR1 and CDR2 from the germline V gene are DFQATT and SNEGSKA (reference sequence). Trimming left V 4 bases short and J 0 bases short, with 7 bases between. There are many counts of this clonotype. The TCRbeta library incorporated unique molecular identifiers. TCRdb passed the PCR reads through MiXCR, listing each CDR3 protein once. The table lists 170,000 or so distinct CDR3 sequences, roughly 7.5% of them singletons. The source is a human donor who donated a stem cell graft to a child with Wiskott-Aldrich syndrome. The chain has TRBV20-1 and TRBJ1-5, with D uncertain. Sequenced material: PBMCs from the stem cell graft donor, taken from the stem cell graft. CDR3: CSATSPSNQPQHF. The CDR3 DNA reads TGCAGTGCTACTTCTCCTAGCAATCAGCCCCAGCATTTT.